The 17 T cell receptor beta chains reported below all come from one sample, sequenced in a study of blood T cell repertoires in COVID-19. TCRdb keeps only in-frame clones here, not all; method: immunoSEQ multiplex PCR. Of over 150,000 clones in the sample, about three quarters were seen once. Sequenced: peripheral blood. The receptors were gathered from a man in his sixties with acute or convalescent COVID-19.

The CDR3 DNA reads as TGTGCCAGCAGCCCAGTCCCTAGCGGGGGCACAGATACGCAGTATTTT. This gives the protein CASSPVPSGGTDTQYF. This chain connects TRBV7-3 to TRBJ2-3, with 9 bases matching TRBD2. The CDR3 length is 16 residues. The germline V gene encodes CDR1 SGHTA and CDR2 FQGTGA. V was clipped by 5 bases and J by 1 base; unmatched bases: 7.

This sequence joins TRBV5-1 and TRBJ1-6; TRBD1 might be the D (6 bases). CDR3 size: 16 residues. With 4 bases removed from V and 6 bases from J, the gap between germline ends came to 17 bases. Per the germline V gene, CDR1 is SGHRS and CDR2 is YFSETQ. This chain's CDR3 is CASSEDRPRGNSPLHF. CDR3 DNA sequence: TGCGCCAGCAGCGAAGACAGGCCTAGGGGTAATTCACCCCTCCACTTT.

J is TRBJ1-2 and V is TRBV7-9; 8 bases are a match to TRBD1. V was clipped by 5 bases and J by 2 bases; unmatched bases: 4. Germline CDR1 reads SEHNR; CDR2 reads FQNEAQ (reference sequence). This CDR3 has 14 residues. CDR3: CASSVRGHNYGYTF. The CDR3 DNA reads TGTGCCAGCAGCGTCAGGGGGCACAACTATGGCTACACCTTC.

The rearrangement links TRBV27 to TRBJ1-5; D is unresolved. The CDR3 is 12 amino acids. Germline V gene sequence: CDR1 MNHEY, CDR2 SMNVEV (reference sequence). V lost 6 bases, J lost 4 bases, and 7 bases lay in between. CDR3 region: CASRNQNQPQHF. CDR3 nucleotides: TGTGCCAGCAGAAATCAAAATCAGCCCCAGCATTTT.

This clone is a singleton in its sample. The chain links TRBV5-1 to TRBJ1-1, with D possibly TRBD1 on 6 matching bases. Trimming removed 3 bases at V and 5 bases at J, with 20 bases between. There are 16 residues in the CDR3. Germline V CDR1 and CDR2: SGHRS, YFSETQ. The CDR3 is CASSWTNRVGGTEAFF. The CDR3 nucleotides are TGCGCCAGCAGCTGGACAAACAGGGTTGGCGGAACTGAAGCTTTCTTT.

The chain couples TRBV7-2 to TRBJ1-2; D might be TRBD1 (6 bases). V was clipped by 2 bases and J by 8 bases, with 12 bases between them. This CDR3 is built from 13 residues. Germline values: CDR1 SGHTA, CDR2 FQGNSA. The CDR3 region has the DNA TGTGCCAGCAGCTTACGACAGGCTAGAGGCTACACCTTC. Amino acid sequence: CASSLRQARGYTF.

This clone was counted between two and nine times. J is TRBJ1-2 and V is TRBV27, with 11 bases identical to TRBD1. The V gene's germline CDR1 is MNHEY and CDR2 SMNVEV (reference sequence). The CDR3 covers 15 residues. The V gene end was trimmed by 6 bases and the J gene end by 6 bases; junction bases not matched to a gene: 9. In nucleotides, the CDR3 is TGTGCCAGCAGGGACAGGGGGCTCTCGAGTGATGGCTACACCTTC. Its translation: CASRDRGLSSDGYTF.

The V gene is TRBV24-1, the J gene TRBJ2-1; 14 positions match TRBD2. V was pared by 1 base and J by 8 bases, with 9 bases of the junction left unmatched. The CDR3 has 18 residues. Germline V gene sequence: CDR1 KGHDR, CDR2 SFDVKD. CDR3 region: CATSDFATSGGAGDEQFF. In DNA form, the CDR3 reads TGTGCCACCAGTGATTTTGCGACTAGCGGGGGGGCCGGTGATGAGCAGTTCTTC.

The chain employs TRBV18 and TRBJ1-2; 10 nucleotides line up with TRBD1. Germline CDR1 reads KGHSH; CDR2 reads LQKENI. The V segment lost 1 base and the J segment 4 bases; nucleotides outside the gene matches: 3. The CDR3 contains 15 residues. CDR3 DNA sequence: TGTGCCAGCTCACCACGACAGGGGGCGGGCTATGGCTACACCTTC. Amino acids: CASSPRQGAGYGYTF.

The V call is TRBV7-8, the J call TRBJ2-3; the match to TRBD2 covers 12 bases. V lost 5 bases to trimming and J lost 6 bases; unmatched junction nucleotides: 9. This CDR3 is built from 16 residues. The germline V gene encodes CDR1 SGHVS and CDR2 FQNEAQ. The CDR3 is CASSGRLAGARDTQYF. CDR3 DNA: TGTGCCAGCAGCGGTAGACTAGCGGGGGCCAGGGATACGCAGTATTTT.

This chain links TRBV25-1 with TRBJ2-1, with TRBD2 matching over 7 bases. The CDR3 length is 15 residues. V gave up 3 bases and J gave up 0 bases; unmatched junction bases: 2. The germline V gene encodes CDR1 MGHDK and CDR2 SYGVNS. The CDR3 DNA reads TGTGCCAGCAGTGATACGGGGGGCTCCTACAATGAGCAGTTCTTC. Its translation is CASSDTGGSYNEQFF.

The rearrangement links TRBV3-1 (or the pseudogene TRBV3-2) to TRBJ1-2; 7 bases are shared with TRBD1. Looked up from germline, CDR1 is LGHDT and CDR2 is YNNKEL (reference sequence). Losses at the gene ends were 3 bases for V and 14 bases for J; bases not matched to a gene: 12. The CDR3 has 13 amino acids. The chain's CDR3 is CASSHGPHRGYTF. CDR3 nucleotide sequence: TGTGCCAGCAGCCACGGGCCCCACAGGGGTTATACCTTC.

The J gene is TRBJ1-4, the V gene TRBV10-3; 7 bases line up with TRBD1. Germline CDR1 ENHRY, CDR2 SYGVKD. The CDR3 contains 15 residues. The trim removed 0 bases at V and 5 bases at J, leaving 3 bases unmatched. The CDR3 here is CAISESAGGNEKLFF. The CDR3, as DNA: TGTGCCATCAGTGAGTCGGCAGGGGGGAATGAAAAACTGTTTTTT.

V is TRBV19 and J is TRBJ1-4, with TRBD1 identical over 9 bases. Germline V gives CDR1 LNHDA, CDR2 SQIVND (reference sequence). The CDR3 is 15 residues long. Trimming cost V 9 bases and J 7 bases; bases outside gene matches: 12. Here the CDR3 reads CASRHRGQGLEKLFF. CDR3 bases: TGTGCCAGCAGACATCGCGGACAGGGGCTTGAAAAACTGTTTTTT.

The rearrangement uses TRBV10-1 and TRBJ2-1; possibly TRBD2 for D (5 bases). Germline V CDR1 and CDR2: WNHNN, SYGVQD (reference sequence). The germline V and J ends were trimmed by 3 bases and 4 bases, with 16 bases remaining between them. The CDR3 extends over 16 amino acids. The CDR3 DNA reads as TGCGCCAGCAGTGATCCAAGCGGAGCCAGTTACAATGAGCAGTTCTTC. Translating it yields CASSDPSGASYNEQFF.

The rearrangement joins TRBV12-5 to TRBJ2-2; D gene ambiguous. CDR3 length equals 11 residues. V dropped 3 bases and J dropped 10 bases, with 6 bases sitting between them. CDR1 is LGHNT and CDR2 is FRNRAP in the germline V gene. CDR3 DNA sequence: TGTGCTAGTGGTTTTGGGCCGGAGCTGTTTTTT. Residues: CASGFGPELFF.

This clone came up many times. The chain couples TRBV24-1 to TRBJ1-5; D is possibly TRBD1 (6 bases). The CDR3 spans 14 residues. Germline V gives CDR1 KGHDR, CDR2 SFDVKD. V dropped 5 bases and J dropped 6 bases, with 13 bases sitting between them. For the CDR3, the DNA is TGTGCCACCAGTGTAACAGGGCGGACTCAGCCCCAGCATTTT. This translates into CATSVTGRTQPQHF.